The clone carrying this T cell receptor beta chain was counted at least ten times. The source of the sample is a study of blood T cells in healthy people across ages. Sample-barcoded 5' priming and a J-beta primer mix drove a second PCR of roughly 6 to 12 cycles. Via MiXCR, TCRdb re-called the 5' RACE reads, giving one row per CDR3 protein. The sample yields hundreds of thousands of distinct CDR3 sequences, about 62% seen once. The V gene end was trimmed by 5 bases and the J gene end by 5 bases; junction bases not matched to a gene: 4. From germline, CDR1 is SGHTA and CDR2 FQGNSA. The CDR3 length is 13 residues.

This TCR came from a young man in good health. The rearrangement links TRBV7-2 to TRBJ2-7; 9 bases fit TRBD1. The sequencing sample was made of blood. CDR3 in amino acids: CASSRDRADEQYF. CDR3 DNA: TGTGCCAGCAGCAGGGACAGGGCTGACGAGCAGTACTTC. The whole variable domain, filled in from reference TRBV7-2 and TRBJ2-7, reads GAGVSQSPSNKVTEKGKDVELRCDPISGHTALYWYRQSLGQGLEFLIYFQGNSAPDKSGLPSDRFSAERTGGSVSTLTIQRTQQEDSAVYLCASSRDRADEQYFGPGTRLTVT.